This T cell receptor (beta chain) came from a study of cytomegalovirus exposure and HLA in healthy donors. Points from the study as a whole: Most of the CMV-associated TCR beta chains (in a later analysis) appeared to be HLA-restricted.

To note about this clone: Its specificity is not known.

Both 60 Vbeta primers and 13 Jbeta primers went into the PCR. TCRdb keeps only in-frame clones here, not all; method: immunoSEQ multiplex PCR. Here the sample spans some 96,000 clones, 55% to 75% being singletons. The CDR3 is made up of 16 amino acids. CDR1 is ENHRY, CDR2 SYGVKD, per germline. V lost 3 bases and J lost 4; bases outside the gene matches: 4. This rearrangement joins TRBV10-3 to TRBJ2-1, with 12 bases identical to TRBD2. The sequencing sample was made of PBMCs. This TCR was sampled from a man aged 55-75 years in good health and CMV-seronegative. The CDR3 DNA reads TGTGCCATCAGTGATCCCGGACTAGCGGGATACAATGAGCAGTTCTTC. This codes for CAISDPGLAGYNEQFF.